Given below is one T cell receptor (beta chain) in context. The antigen it recognizes is unknown. Nothing much larger sits one base from this clone, and base qualities are not available. This specimen's treatment or condition label, per the study, means: live attenuated yellow fever vaccine strain. At each blood-draw timepoint, two biological replicates of bulk PBMCs were collected. A standard Ficoll-Paque protocol was used to isolate PBMCs from peripheral blood. TriZol was used to extract RNA from bulk PBMCs, CD4 and CD8 fractions, and dextramer-positive and dextramer-negative fractions. The data belong to a study of T cells after yellow fever vaccination (dated by TCRdb to the late 2010s). With respect to the entire study: Libraries from fractions with low cell numbers were prepared with the SMART-Seq v4 Ultra Low Input RNA kit. To follow T-cell clones before and after both primary and booster YFV17D yellow fever vaccination, bulk TCR alpha and beta repertoires underwent longitudinal sequencing. Two healthy male donors, one aged 18 to 29 and one aged 30 to 40 years, made up the cohort. Blood was drawn at multiple timepoints before and after primary and secondary immunization, with bulk PBMC replicates and cell subsets isolated. Study-level results and caveats: After the booster, most clones that had expanded after primary vaccination were detected again (around 96% of CD4 and roughly nine tenths of CD8), suggesting broad maintenance of memory. A small share of clonotypes was detected in both CD4 and CD8 compartments, with the overlap likely arising from convergent recombination. FACS-sorted repertoires could contain abundant contaminating clonotypes from the bulk population, so computational filtering was required. Because the study included only a couple of donors, the extent to which the findings can be generalized is limited. The secondary T-cell response was weaker than the primary response but faster, peaking on day 5 instead of day 15.

TCR cDNA was synthesized by 5'RACE template switching, which introduced a universal primer site and unique molecular identifiers. Priming of cDNA synthesis was performed from both the TCR alpha and TCR beta constant segments. Library amplification used two PCR steps, and the second PCR step added sample barcodes and sequencing adapters. Sequencing of libraries was performed on Illumina HiSeq 2500 (2x100 bp) or NovaSeq (2x150 bp). On the authors' methods: MIGEC handled demultiplexing of reads and collapsing into UMI consensus sequences, while MiXCR performed V(D)J alignment. Using edgeR on replicate PBMC samples, clonotypes were called vaccine-responding if FDR was below 0.01 and the log2 fold change was above 5 up to day 15. CD4 or CD8 identity was assigned to each bulk clonotype according to whether the clonotype was present at higher abundance in the sequenced CD4 repertoire or the sequenced CD8 repertoire. The raw public data were reprocessed by TCRdb itself: fastp quality trimming at Q25, MiXCR clonotype calling, in-frame beta chains only. Rows matching on CDR3 protein sequence are summarized as one entry with the most common DNA and genes. The V and J calls shown here were made by TCRdb, not taken from the authors' results. In this sample the table shows some 550,000 distinct CDR3 sequences, approximately 21% of which occur a single time. The ten largest clonotypes hold roughly an eighth of the sample.

The receptor comes from a man in his thirties or forties who received the YFV17D yellow fever vaccine. The specimen was PBMCs, collected 15 days after the yellow fever booster vaccination.

The DNA sequence is given as TGTGCCAGCAGGACCGCAACTAATGAAAAACTGTTTTTT. This encodes CASRTATNEKLFF. Recombination connected TRBV2 to TRBJ1-4, with the D gene uncertain. The CDR3 starts with the cysteine, ends with the phenylalanine, and has 13 residues. The kept DNA is CDR3 alone, 39 bases in frame from the first base. Cut back by 6 bases and 0 bases, the V and J ends lie 5 bases apart. CDR1 and CDR2 are drawn from the germline V gene: SNHLY, FYNNEI.